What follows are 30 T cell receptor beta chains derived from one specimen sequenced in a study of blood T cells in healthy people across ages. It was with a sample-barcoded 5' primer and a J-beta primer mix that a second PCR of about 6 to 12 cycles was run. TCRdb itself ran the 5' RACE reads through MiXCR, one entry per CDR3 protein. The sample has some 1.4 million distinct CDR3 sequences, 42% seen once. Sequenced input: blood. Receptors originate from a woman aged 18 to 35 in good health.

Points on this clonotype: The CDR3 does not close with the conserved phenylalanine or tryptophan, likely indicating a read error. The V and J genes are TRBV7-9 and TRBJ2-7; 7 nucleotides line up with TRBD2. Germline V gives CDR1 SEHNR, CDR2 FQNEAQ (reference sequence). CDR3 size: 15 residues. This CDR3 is CASSSTSAQTYEQYY. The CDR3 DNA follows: TGTGCCAGCAGCTCCACTAGCGCCCAGACCTATGAGCAGTACTAC.

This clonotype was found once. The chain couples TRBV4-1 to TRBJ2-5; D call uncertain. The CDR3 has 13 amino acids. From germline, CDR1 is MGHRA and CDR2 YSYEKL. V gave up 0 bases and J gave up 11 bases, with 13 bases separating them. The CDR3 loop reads CASSQDQPRPQYF. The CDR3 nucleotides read TGCGCCAGCAGCCAAGATCAGCCCCGGCCGCAGTACTTC.

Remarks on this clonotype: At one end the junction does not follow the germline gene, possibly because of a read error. In DNA form, the CDR3 reads TGTGCCGGCAGTTTAACCACGGTGTGGACCCAGTACTTC. Translating gives CAGSLTTVWTQYF. This rearrangement joins TRBV28 to TRBJ2-5; D gene unclear. CDR3 length: 13 amino acids. CDR1 and CDR2 from the germline V gene are MDHEN and SYDVKM.

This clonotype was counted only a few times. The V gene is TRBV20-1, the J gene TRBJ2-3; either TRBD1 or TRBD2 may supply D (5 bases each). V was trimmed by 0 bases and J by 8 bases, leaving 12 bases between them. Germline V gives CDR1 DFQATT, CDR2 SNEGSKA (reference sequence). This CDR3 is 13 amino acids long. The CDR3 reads CSARDTTGLTQYF. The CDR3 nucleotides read TGCAGTGCTAGAGATACGACGGGGCTTACGCAGTATTTT.

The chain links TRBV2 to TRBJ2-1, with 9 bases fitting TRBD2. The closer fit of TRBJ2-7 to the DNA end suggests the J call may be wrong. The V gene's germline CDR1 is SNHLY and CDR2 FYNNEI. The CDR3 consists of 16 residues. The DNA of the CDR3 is TGTGCCAGCTACCCGAGGACTAGCGAGCCCTACAATGAGCAGTACTTC. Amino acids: CASYPRTSEPYNEQYF.

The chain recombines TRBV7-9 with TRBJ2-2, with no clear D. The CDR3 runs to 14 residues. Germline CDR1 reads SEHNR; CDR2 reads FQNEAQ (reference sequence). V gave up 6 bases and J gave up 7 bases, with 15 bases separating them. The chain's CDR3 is CASRWAVSIGELFF. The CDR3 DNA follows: TGTGCCAGCAGGTGGGCAGTATCTATCGGGGAGCTGTTTTTT.

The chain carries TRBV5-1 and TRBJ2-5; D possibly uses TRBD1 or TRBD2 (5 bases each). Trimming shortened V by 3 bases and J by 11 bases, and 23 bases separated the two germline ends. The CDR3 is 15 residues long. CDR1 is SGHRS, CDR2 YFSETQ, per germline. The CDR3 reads CASSYSGTVLGEQYF. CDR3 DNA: TGCGCCAGCAGCTACTCCGGGACCGTATTAGGTGAGCAGTACTTC.

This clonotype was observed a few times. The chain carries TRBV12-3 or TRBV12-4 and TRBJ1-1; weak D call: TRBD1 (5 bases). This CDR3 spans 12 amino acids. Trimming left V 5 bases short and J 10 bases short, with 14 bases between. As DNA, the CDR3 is TGTGCCAGCAGTGTTTCTCAGGGTAGAGCTTTCTTT. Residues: CASSVSQGRAFF.

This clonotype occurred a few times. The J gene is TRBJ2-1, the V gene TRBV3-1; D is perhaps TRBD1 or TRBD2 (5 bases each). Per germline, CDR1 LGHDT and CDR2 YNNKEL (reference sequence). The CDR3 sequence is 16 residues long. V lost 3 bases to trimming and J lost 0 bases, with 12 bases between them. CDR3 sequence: CASSQYGTISYNEQFF. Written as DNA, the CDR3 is TGTGCCAGCAGCCAGTACGGGACGATCTCCTACAATGAGCAGTTCTTC.

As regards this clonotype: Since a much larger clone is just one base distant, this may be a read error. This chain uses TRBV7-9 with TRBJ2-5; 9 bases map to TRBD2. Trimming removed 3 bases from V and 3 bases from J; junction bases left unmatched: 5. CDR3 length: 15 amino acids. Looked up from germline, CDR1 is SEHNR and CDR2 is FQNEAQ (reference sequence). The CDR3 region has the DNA TGTGCCAGCAGCTTCCCGACTAGCGGTAAAGAGACCCAGTACTTC. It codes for CASSFPTSGKETQYF.

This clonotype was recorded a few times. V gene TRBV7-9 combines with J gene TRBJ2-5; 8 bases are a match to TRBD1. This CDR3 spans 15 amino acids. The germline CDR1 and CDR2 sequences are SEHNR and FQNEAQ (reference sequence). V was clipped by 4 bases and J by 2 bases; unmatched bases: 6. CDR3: CASSYARDRQETQYF. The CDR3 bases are TGTGCCAGCAGCTACGCCAGGGACAGGCAAGAGACCCAGTACTTC.

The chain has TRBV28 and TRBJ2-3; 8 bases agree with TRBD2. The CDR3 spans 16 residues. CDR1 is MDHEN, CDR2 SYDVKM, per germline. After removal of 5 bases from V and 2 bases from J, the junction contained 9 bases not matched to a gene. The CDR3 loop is CASSPQTSGPTDTQYF. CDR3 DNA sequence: TGTGCCAGCAGTCCACAAACTAGCGGCCCCACAGATACGCAGTATTTT.

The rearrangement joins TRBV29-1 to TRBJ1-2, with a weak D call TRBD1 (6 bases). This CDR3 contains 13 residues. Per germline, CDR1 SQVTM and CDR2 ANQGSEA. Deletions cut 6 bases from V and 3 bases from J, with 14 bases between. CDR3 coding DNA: TGCAGCGTCGAGGGGGGCAGAGACTATGGCTACACCTTC. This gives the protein CSVEGGRDYGYTF. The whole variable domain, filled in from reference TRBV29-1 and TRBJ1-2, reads SAVISQKPSRDICQRGTSLTIQCQVDSQVTMMFWYRQQPGQSLTLIATANQGSEATYESGFVIDKFPISRPNLTFSTLTVSNMSPEDSSIYLCSVEGGRDYGYTFGSGTRLTVV.

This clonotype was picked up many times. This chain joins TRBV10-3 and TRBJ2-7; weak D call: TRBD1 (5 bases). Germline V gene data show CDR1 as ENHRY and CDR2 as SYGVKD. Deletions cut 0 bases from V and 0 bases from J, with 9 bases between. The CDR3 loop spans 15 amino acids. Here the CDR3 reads CAISESDINSYEQYF. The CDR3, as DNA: TGTGCCATCAGTGAGTCGGACATTAACTCCTACGAGCAGTACTTC.

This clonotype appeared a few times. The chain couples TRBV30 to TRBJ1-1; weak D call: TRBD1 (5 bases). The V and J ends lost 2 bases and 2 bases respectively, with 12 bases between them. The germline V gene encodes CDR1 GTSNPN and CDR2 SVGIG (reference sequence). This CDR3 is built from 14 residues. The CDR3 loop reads CAWSIGADNTEAFF. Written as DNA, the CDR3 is TGTGCCTGGAGTATAGGGGCGGATAACACTGAAGCTTTCTTT.

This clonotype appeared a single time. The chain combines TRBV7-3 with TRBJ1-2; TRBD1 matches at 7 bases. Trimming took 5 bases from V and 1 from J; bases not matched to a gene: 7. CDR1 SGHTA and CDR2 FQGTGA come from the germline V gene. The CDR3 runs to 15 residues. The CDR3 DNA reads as TGTGCCAGCAGCCAAGGGGGACAGCTTAACTATGGCTACACCTTC. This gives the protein CASSQGGQLNYGYTF.

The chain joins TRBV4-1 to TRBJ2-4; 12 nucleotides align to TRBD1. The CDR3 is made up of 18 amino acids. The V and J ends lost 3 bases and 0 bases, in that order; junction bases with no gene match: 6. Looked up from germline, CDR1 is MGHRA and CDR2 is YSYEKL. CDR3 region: CASSHGTGGFLAKNIQYF. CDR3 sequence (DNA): TGCGCCAGCAGCCACGGGACAGGGGGCTTCTTAGCCAAAAACATTCAGTACTTC.

The CDR3 DNA reads TGTGCCAGCAGCCCCCCGGGACCGATCTCTGGAAACACCATATATTTT. This encodes CASSPPGPISGNTIYF. The rearrangement joins TRBV7-2 to TRBJ1-3, with D possibly being TRBD1 (5 bases). The CDR3 has 16 residues. Trimming removed 5 bases from V and 0 bases from J, with 14 bases in between. Germline values: CDR1 SGHTA, CDR2 FQGNSA. The full variable domain, in which reference TRBV7-2 and TRBJ1-3 provide the parts outside the CDR3, is GAGVSQSPSNKVTEKGKDVELRCDPISGHTALYWYRQSLGQGLEFLIYFQGNSAPDKSGLPSDRFSAERTGGSVSTLTIQRTQQEDSAVYLCASSPPGPISGNTIYFGEGSWLTVV.

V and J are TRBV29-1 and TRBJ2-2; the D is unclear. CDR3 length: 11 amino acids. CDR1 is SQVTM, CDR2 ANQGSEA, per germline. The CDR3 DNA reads TGCACCTACCGTGGGACCGGGGAGCTGTTTTTT. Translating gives CTYRGTGELFF.

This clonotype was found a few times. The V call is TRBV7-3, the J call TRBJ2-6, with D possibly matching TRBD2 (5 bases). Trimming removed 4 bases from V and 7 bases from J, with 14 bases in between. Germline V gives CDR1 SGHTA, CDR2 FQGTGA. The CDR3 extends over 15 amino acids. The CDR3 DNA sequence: TGTGCCAGCAGCTCCTTTGGAGGAAGCGCCAACGTCCTGACTTTC. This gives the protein CASSSFGGSANVLTF.

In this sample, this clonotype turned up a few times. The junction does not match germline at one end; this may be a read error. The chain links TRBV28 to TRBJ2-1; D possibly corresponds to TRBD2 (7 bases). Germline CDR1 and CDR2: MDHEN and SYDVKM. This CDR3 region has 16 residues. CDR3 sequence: CASRLGGAVSYSEQFF. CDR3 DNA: TGTGCCAGCAGATTGGGGGGGGCCGTTAGTTACAGTGAGCAGTTCTTC.

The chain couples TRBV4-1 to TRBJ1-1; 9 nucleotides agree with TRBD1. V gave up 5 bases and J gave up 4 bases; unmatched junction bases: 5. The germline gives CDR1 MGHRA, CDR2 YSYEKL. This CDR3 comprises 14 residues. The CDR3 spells CASSGQGSATEAFF. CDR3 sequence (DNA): TGCGCCAGCAGCGGACAGGGGTCGGCCACTGAAGCTTTCTTT.

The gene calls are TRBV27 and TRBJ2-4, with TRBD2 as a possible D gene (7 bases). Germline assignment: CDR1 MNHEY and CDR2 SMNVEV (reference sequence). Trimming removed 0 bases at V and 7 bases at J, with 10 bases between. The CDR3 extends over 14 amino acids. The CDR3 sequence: CASSLSWGGNIQYF. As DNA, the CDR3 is TGTGCCAGCAGTTTATCTTGGGGGGGCAACATTCAGTACTTC.

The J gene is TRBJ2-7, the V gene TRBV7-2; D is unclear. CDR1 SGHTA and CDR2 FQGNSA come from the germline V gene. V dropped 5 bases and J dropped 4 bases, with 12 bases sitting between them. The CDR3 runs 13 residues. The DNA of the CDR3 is TGTGCCAGCAGCCTCCCCAGTTGGTACGAGCAGTACTTC. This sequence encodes CASSLPSWYEQYF. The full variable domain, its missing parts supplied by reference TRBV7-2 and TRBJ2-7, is GAGVSQSPSNKVTEKGKDVELRCDPISGHTALYWYRQSLGQGLEFLIYFQGNSAPDKSGLPSDRFSAERTGGSVSTLTIQRTQQEDSAVYLCASSLPSWYEQYFGPGTRLTVT.

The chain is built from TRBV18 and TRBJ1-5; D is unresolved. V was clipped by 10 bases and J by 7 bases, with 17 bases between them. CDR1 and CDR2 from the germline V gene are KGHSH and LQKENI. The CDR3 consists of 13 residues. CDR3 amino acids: CATSKSSGQPQHF. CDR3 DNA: TGTGCCACATCCAAGAGCAGTGGGCAGCCCCAGCATTTT.

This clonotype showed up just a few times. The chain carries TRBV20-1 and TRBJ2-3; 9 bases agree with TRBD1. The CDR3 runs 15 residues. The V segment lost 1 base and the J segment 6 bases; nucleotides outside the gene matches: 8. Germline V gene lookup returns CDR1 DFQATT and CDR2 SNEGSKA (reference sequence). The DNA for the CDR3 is TGCAGTGCTAGAGCCGCGGGACAGGGTTTGGATACGCAGTATTTT. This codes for CSARAAGQGLDTQYF.

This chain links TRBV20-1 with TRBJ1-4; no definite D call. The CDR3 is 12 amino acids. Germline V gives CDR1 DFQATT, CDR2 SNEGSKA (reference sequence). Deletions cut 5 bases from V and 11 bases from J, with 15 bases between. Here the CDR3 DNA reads TGCAGTGCTGTTGGACGGGATTCCAAACTGTTTTTT. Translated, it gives CSAVGRDSKLFF.

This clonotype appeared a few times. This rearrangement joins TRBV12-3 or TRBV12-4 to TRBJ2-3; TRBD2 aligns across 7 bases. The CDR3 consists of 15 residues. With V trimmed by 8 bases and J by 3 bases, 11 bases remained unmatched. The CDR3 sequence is CASYPEGTKTDTQYF. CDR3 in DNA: TGTGCCAGCTACCCAGAGGGGACTAAGACAGATACGCAGTATTTT.

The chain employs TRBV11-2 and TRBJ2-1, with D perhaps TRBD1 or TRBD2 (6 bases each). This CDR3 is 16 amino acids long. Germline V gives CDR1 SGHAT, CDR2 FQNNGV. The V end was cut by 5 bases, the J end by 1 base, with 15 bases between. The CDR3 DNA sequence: TGTGCCAGCAGCCCCGGGGGACAAACTTCCTACAATGAGCAGTTCTTC. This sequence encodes CASSPGGQTSYNEQFF.

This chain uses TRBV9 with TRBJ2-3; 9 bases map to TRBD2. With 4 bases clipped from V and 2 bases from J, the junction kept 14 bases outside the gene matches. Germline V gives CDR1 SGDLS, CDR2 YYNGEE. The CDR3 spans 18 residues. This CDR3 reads CASSPRGGAGGTTDTQYF. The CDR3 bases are TGTGCCAGCAGCCCTAGGGGAGGAGCGGGGGGCACCACAGATACGCAGTATTTT.